This section outlines one T cell receptor (beta chain) sequence together with its context. Its target antigen remains unknown. There are no base qualities to consult, and no much larger clone falls within one base. The cohort consisted of approximately 690 healthy bone marrow donors. Cohort members were all nominally healthy when sampled, although unrecorded immune exposures were likely present. The donor tested CMV seronegative and was one of the 352 seronegative cohort members. Every donor gave a peripheral blood sample, and the peripheral blood mononuclear cells from that sample were used for TCR beta sequencing. The Qiagen DNeasy Blood Extraction Kit was used to extract genomic DNA from the blood cell samples. The sample is drawn from a study of cytomegalovirus exposure and HLA in healthy donors (dated by TCRdb to 2016 to 2017). With regard to the full study: In an earlier analysis of around 540 of the donors, around 300 Gb of sequence data and just under 120 million unique TCR beta sequences from about 179 million T cells were reported. About 280 gigabases of sequencing data and roughly 81 million unique TCR sequences made up an early release that covered around 640 HLA-typed donors. Of the roughly 400 genotyped donors, about 80% fell in the genetic ancestry cluster associated with self-reported Caucasian donors. The study was designed to test whether signatures of past pathogen exposure could be identified by cataloging public T cell receptors. The T cell repertoires of 666 subjects were profiled by immunosequencing and related to cytomegalovirus serostatus. Besides the first cohort of approximately 710 subjects, a separate validation cohort made up of around 120 different subjects was used. The study combined high-throughput TCR immunosequencing, statistical association of individual TCRs with disease status, and machine learning to predict cytomegalovirus infection status. To study patterns of TCR occurrence, a later analysis re-analyzed previously published TCR beta repertoires from hundreds of donors and added high-resolution HLA genotyping. Rather than drawing on any new phenotypic data, the later analysis identified candidate immune exposures from TCR beta sequences and the way those sequences occurred across donors. An earlier analysis of 587 of the donors used high-throughput TCR beta sequencing to judge whether each TCR beta V gene segment behaved as functional or pseudogenic. Donor age, sex, ethnicity and CMV serostatus were compiled together with the repertoire data. A later genetic analysis took genome-wide SNP genotypes for about 65% of the 666 donors and used that subset as a discovery cohort. All discovery cohort repertoires had been generated on a single sequencing platform. Class I and class II HLA loci were covered by the typing at four-digit resolution. The number of typed donors differed by locus: 629-630 for A, B, C, DRB1 and DQB1; approximately 520 for DQA1; roughly 600 for DPA1; and about 450 for DPB1. Several DR-DQ haplotypes were treated as single units for association and clustering because of strong linkage in the cohort. On average, roughly 240,000 unique TCR beta nucleotide sequences were sequenced per donor among a few hundred genotyped donors of the cohort, with roughly a sixth of those sequences being non-productive.

Receptor amplification or capture employed the immunoSEQ multiplex PCR assay. The multiplex PCR relied on a mix of 60 forward primers for TCR Vbeta segments and 13 reverse primers for TCR Jbeta segments. The CDR3 region of rearranged TCR beta genes was amplified from genomic DNA by a multiplex PCR assay. On the Illumina HiSeq System, the amplified TCR beta libraries were sequenced as 87-base-pair reads. The authors' analysis ran thus. A later analysis tallied some 79 million unique TCR beta chains across the 666 repertoires, and about 12 million of those chains were shared by two or more donors. To remove PCR and sequencing errors, raw reads were error-corrected and collapsed into unique sequences using a nearest-neighbor algorithm that merged closely related sequences. Alignment of CDR3 sequences to IMGT reference sequences was used to assign V, D and J gene segments. For a sequence to be retained, a match of at least six nucleotides to both a V gene segment and a J gene segment was required. A rearrangement was called productive if the CDR3 had no stop codons and remained in frame with V and J, and every other rearrangement was called non-productive. CDR3 was defined according to IMGT convention as the region running from the second conserved V-encoded cysteine to the conserved J-encoded phenylalanine. The earlier analysis of 587 of the donors excluded sequences that lacked an unambiguous match to a single V gene segment. An earlier analysis of several hundred of the donors classified V segments as functional when productive rearrangements were above 56.7% and as segregating when the standard deviation between donors was above 5%. A statistical classification framework was built for diagnosing cytomegalovirus status from the catalog of TCR beta chain sequences. A later analysis assigned V and J genes by comparing TCR nucleotide sequences with IMGT/GENE-DB human TR gene sequences. A later analysis assigned CDR3 sequences and most-parsimonious VDJ recombination scenarios with the TCRdist pipeline. In a later analysis, each TCR beta chain was defined by its CDR3 amino acid sequence together with its V-gene family, and reads without a unique V-gene family were excluded. As a way to deal with suspected cross-contamination and a sequencing artifact, a later analysis dropped 592 nucleotide sequences that were highly shared and had low generation probability. In a later analysis, a clonal expansion index was calculated for each public chain from normalized within-repertoire ranks of inferred template counts. A later analysis computed generation probabilities with a VDJ recombination model fitted to out-of-frame rearrangements, and checked the results against IGoR. A later analysis scored TCR-TCR, TCR-HLA and TCR-CMV co-occurrence with hypergeometric tests, applying a repertoire-size bias correction to TCR pairs. A later analysis estimated false discovery rates by permuting HLA or CMV assignments 20 times. In a later analysis, co-occurring TCRs were grouped using DBSCAN, and TCRdist sequence similarity was added for clustering within HLA-allele-positive subsets. Repertoires with fewer than 30,000 or more than 120,000 public chains, plus five repertoires with anomalous nucleotide sharing, were excluded from co-occurrence clustering. TCRdb mirrors the immuneACCESS table, restricted to in-frame sequences. Some clones are absent from its copies; in checked studies, under half trace to an unresolved V gene, and the reason for the others is unknown. V and J calls and clone size come straight from that table; D and trimming were deduced from the DNA. This sample comprises approximately 290,000 clones, about 80% of them detected only once. The leading ten clones occupy about 0.29% of the sample.

Results and caveats for the whole study, not just this receptor: Correlated functional status among segregating V segments might be attributable to linkage disequilibrium, but an unknown experimental factor could not be ruled out. An earlier analysis of around 540 of the donors showed that most TCR beta V segments appeared in productive rearrangements either about 87% or about 30% of the time, which broadly matched IMGT annotations. A group of highly shared sequence variants was considered likely to be a technical artifact of the sequencing pipeline. In a later analysis, HLA-associated TCR beta chains showed more clonal expansion and lower generation probabilities than non-associated chains that were equally common. Most TCR sequences were seen in very few donors, while some public TCRs were found in many individuals. HLA typing was unavailable for some donors at each locus, so association tests used only the typed subset. Some IMGT-functional V segments, including TRBV6-2 and TRBV6-3, could not be distinguished by the 87-base-pair reads and were therefore excluded. A later genetic analysis associated a missense DCLRE1C variant with V-gene and J-gene trimming of TCR beta chains, and an independent cohort replicated the association. The classifier was reported to diagnose cytomegalovirus status with high specificity and sensitivity in both the original cohort and the validation cohort. According to a later analysis, most CMV-associated TCR beta chains appeared to be HLA-restricted, and the HLA associations seemed to be driven largely by CMV exposure. This cohort had only TCR beta chains sequenced, and the lack of alpha or paired-chain data limited which features could be detected. Fewer than 20 rarely observed V segments, including chromosome 9 orphons, were excluded from the earlier analysis of just under 600 of the donors because counts were too low. When HLA alleles, especially DR and DQ, strongly co-occurred, TCR associations were difficult to assign to individual alleles. A further reported finding was that TCR beta sequences accurately predicted the HLA-A and HLA-B alleles for most subjects in the first cohort. A later analysis associated roughly 17,000 TCR beta sequences with specific HLA alleles at a false discovery rate of 0.05. Immune exposure information for the cohort was limited to CMV serostatus. According to a later analysis, parvovirus B19, influenza, CMV and Epstein-Barr virus appeared linked to several top co-occurrence clusters. The study listed 164 TCR beta chains as associated with cytomegalovirus. According to the authors, the approach could potentially be generalized to other disease states and immunological phenotypes. A later analysis found that TCR association rates varied across HLA loci, with DRB1 alleles showing the most associated TCRs and HLA-C alleles the fewest. According to a later genetic analysis, donors in an Asian-associated ancestry cluster had fewer N-insertions in productive TCRs than the approximately 630-donor mean. Roughly uniform sequencing depth across donors was assumed in presence/absence analyses, although this assumption may not hold. In vitro tests confirmed that a few of the cytomegalovirus-associated TCR beta chains recognize cytomegalovirus antigens.

V loses 4 bases of germline sequence and J loses 2 bases, and the interval between the two ends is 11 bases. CDR1 and CDR2 were assigned from the germline V gene as MNHNS and SASEGT. The CDR3, cysteine through phenylalanine, is 14 amino acids long. The kept DNA is CDR3 alone, 42 bases in frame from the first base. This receptor chain uses TRBV6-1 and TRBJ1-1; no confident D gene assignment can be made. The TCR was taken from a girl aged 2-9 years in good health and CMV-seronegative. The material sequenced was PBMCs. Here the CDR3 is given as CASSGWTGNTEAFF. The nucleotides read TGTGCCAGCAGTGGCTGGACGGGAAACACTGAAGCTTTCTTT.